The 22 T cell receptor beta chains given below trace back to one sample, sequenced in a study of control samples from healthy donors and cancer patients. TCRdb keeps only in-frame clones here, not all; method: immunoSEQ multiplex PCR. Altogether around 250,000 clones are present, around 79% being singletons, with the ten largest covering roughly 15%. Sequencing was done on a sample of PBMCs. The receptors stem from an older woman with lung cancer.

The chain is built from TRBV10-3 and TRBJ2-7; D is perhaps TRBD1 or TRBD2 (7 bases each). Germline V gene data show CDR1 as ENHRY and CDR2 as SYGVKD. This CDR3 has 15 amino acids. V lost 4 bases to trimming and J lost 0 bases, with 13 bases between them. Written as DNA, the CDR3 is TGTGCCATCAGTGGGGGGGGGACAGTCTCCTACGAGCAGTACTTC. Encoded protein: CAISGGGTVSYEQYF.

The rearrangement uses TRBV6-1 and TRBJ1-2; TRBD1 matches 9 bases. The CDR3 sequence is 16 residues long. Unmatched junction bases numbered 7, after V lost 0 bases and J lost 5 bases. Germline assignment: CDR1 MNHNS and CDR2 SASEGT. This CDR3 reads CASSEAKTGGWYGYTF. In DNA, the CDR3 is TGTGCCAGCAGTGAAGCGAAGACAGGGGGTTGGTATGGCTACACCTTC.

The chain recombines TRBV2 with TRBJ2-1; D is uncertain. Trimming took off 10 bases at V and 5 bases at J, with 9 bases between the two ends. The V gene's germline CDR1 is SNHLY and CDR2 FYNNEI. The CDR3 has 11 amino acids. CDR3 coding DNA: TGTGCCACCTGCTATGACAATGAGCAGTTCTTC. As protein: CATCYDNEQFF. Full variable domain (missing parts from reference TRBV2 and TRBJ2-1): EPEVTQTPSHQVTQMGQEVILRCVPISNHLYFYWYRQILGQKVEFLVSFYNNEISEKSEIFDDQFSVERPDGSNFTLKIRSTKLEDSAMYFCATCYDNEQFFGPGTRLTVL.

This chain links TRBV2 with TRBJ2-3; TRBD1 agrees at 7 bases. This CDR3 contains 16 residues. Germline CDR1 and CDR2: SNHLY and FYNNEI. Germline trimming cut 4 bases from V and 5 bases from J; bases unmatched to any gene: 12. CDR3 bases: TGTGCCAGCAGTGGAGGAAGGAGACAGGGCGGAGATACGCAGTATTTT. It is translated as CASSGGRRQGGDTQYF.

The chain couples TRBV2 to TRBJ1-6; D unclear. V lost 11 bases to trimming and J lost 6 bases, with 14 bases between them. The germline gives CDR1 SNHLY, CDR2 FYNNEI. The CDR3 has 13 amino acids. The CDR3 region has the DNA TGTGCCGCCACTCCGGGCCCTAATTCACCCCTCCACTTT. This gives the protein CAATPGPNSPLHF.

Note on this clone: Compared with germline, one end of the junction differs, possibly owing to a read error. The CDR3 region has the DNA TGTGCCAGCAGTGGGGTCTCCAATAATTCACCCCTCCACTTT. It specifies CASSGVSNNSPLHF. This chain links TRBV2 with TRBJ1-6; the D is unclear. This CDR3 contains 14 residues. From germline, CDR1 is SNHLY and CDR2 FYNNEI.

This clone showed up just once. CDR3 protein: CASSWAGLTGANVLTF. Here the CDR3 DNA reads TGTGCCAGCAGTTGGGCTGGTCTTACTGGGGCCAACGTCCTGACTTTC. This chain joins TRBV6-2 or TRBV6-3 and TRBJ2-6; D gene ambiguous. Germline CDR1 is MNHEY and CDR2 is SVGEGT. The CDR3 has 16 residues. The V end lost 4 bases, the J end lost 2 bases, and 12 bases lay between the germline ends.

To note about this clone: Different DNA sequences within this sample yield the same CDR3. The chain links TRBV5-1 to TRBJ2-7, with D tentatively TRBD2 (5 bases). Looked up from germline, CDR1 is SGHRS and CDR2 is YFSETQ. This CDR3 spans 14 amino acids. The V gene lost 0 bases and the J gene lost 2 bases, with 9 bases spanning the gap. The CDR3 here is CASSLAGNPYEQYF. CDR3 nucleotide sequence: TGCGCCAGCAGCTTGGCCGGGAACCCCTACGAGCAGTACTTC. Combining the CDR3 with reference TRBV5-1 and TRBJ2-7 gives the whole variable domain KAGVTQTPRYLIKTRGQQVTLSCSPISGHRSVSWYQQTPGQGLQFLFEYFSETQRNKGNFPGRFSGRQFSNSRSEMNVSTLELGDSALYLCASSLAGNPYEQYFGPGTRLTVT.

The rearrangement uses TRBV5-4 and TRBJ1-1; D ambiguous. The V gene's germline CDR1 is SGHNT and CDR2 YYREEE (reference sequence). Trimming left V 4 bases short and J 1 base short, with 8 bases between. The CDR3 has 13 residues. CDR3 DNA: TGTGCCAGCAGCCCCCTTTCGAACACTGAAGCTTTCTTT. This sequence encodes CASSPLSNTEAFF.

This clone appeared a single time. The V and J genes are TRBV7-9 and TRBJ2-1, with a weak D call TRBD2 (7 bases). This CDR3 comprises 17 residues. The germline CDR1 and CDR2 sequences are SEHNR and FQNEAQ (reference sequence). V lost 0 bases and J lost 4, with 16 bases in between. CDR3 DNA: TGTGCCAGCAGCTTAGCGTCGCGAGGGGGGGCGTACAATGAGCAGTTCTTC. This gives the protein CASSLASRGGAYNEQFF.

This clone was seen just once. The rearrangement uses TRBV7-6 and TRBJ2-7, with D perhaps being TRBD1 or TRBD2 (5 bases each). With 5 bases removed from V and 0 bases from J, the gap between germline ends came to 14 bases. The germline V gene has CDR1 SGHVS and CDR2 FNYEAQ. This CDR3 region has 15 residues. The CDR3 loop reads CASSPNPGTSYEQYF. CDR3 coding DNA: TGTGCCAGCAGCCCCAATCCAGGGACCTCCTACGAGCAGTACTTC.

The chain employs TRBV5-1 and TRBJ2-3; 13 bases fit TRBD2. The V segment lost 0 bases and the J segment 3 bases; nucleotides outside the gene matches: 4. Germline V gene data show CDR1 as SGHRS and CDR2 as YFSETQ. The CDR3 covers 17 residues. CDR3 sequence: CASSLARLAGGTDTQYF. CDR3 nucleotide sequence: TGCGCCAGCAGCTTGGCCAGACTAGCGGGGGGAACAGATACGCAGTATTTT.

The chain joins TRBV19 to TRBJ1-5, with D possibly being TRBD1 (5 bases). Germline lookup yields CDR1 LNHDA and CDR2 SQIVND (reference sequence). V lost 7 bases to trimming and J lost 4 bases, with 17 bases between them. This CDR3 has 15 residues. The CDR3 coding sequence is TGTGCCAGTAACACCCCAGGGTTAGGAAATCAGCCCCAGCATTTT. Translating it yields CASNTPGLGNQPQHF.

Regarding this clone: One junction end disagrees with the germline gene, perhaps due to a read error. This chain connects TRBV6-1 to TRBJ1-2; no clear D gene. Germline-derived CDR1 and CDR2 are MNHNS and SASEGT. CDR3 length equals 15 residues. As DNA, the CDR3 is TGTGCCAGCAGAGAAGACCCAGGACGTGGATATGGCTACACCTTC. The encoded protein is CASREDPGRGYGYTF.

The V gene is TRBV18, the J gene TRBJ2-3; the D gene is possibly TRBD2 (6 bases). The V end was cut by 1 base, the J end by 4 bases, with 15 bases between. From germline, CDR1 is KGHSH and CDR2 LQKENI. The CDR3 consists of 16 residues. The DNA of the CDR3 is TGTGCCAGCTCACCACTTACGCGGGGTAGGTCAGATACGCAGTATTTT. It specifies CASSPLTRGRSDTQYF. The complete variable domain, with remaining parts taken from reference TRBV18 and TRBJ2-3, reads NAGVMQNPRHLVRRRGQEARLRCSPMKGHSHVYWYRQLPEEGLKFMVYLQKENIIDESGMPKERFSAEFPKEGPSILRIQQVVRGDSAAYFCASSPLTRGRSDTQYFGPGTRLTVL.

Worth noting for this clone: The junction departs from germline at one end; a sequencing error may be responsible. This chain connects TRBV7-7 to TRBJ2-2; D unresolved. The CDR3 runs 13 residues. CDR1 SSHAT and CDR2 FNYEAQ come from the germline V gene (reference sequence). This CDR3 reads CASSLAPNGELFF. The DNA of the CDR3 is TGTGCTAGCAGCTTAGCCCCTAACGGGGAGCTGTTTTTT.

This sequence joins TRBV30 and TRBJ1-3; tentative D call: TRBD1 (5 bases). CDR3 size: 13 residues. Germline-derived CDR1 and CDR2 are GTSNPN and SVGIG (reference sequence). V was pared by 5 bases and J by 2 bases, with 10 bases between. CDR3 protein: CAWGRAPGNTIYF. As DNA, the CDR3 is TGTGCCTGGGGCAGGGCCCCTGGAAACACCATATATTTT.

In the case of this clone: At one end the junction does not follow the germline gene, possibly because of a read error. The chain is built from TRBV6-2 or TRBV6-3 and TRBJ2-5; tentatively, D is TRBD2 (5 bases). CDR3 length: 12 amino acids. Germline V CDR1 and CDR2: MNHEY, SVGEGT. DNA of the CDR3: TGTGCCAGCAGTGACTACCAAGGGACCCAGTACTTC. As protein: CASSDYQGTQYF.

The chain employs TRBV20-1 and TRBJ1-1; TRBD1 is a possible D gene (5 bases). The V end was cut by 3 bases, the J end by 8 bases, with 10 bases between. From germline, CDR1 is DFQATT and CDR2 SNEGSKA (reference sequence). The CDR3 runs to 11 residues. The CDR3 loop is CSASRDREAFF. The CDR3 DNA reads TGCAGTGCTAGCAGGGATCGGGAAGCTTTCTTT.

DNA for the CDR3: TGTGCCAGCAGTTTCGGTGAGCAGTTCTTC. Its translation: CASSFGEQFF. The V and J genes are TRBV12-3 or TRBV12-4 and TRBJ2-1; D not resolved. This CDR3 spans 10 amino acids. Trimming cost V 3 bases and J 9 bases, with 3 bases left between them.

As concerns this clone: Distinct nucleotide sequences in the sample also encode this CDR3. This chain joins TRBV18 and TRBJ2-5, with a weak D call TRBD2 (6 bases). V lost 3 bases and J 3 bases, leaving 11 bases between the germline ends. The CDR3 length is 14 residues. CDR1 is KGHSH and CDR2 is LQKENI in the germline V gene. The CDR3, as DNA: TGTGCCAGCTCACCGAATCGCGGGAAAGAGACCCAGTACTTC. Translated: CASSPNRGKETQYF.

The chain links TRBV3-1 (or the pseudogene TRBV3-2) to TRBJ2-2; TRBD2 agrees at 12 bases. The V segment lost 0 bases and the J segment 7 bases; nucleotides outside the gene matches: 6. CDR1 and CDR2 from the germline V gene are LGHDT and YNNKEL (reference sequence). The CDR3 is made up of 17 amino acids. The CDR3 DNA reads TGTGCCAGCAGCCAAGACATGACTAGCGGGAGCGGCGGGGAGCTGTTTTTT. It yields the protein CASSQDMTSGSGGELFF.